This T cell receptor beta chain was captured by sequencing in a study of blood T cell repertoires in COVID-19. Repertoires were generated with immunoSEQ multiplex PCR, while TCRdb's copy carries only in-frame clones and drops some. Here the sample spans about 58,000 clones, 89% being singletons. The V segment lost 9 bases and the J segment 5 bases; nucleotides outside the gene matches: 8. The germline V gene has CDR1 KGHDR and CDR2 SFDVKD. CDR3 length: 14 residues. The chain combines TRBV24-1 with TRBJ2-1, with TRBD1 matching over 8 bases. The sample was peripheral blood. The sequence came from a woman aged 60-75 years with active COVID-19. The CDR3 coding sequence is TGTGCCACCGACGCAGGGGGCTGGGACAATGAGCAGTTCTTC. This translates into CATDAGGWDNEQFF.